This TCR beta chain stems from a study of OX40 agonist ivuxolimab in advanced cancers. Study as a whole: Dose-escalation patients' cancers were hepatocellular carcinoma, melanoma, renal cell or head and neck cancer. Study-wide points: Among T cells, CD8+ cells averaged more expanded clones than CD4+ cells.

The protocol was immunoSEQ multiplex PCR, while the TCRdb copy is restricted to in-frame clones and leaves out a portion. The table includes over 35,000 clones, about nine tenths detected once. Concerning this clone itself: As yet, its antigen is unknown.

The sequencing used CD4+ or CD8+ T cells sorted from blood, collected in a trial of the OX40 agonist ivuxolimab. The TCR sequence derives from an adult with an advanced solid tumor such as melanoma, head and neck, liver or kidney cancer.

CDR3 sequence reads: CASSLVLAGIYEQYF. DNA for the CDR3: TGTGCCAGCAGTTTGGTGCTAGCGGGGATCTACGAGCAGTACTTC. V gene TRBV28 combines with J gene TRBJ2-7, with 9 bases matching TRBD2. Germline CDR1 and CDR2: MDHEN and SYDVKM. J gave up 3 bases and V 3 bases, and 6 bases lay outside the gene matches. This CDR3 contains 15 residues. The entire variable domain, with the rest obtained from reference TRBV28 and TRBJ2-7, is as follows: DVKVTQSSRYLVKRTGEKVFLECVQDMDHENMFWYRQDPGLGLRLIYFSYDVKMKEKGDIPEGYSVSREKKERFSLILESASTNQTSMYLCASSLVLAGIYEQYFGPGTRLTVT.